This paragraph covers one T cell receptor beta chain sequence. No antigen is known for it. Primers for the PCR totalled 60 Vbeta and 13 Jbeta. Generated by immunoSEQ multiplex PCR, the TCRdb table keeps only in-frame clones and is missing some. This table holds about 280,000 clones, around 90% found once. V was shortened by 3 bases and J by 7 bases, with 27 bases between the two germline ends. The CDR3 totals 19 residues. Germline V gene lookup returns CDR1 SNHLY and CDR2 FYNNEI. The sample originates from a study of cytomegalovirus exposure and HLA in healthy donors. Study-level information: Earlier, some 200 million T cells were analyzed, and some 120 million unique TCR beta sequences were found among them.

General study findings and limits: A prior analysis recorded that most TCR beta V segments were productive about 87% or about 30% of the time.

The clonotype was recovered from a woman between 18 and 29 years old in good health and CMV-seronegative. Material: PBMCs. The rearrangement uses TRBV2 and TRBJ1-4; D remains ambiguous. The CDR3 nucleotides read TGTGCCAGCAGTGACCTCTTCGGGAAAAGGGCAGAGCTCCTTGAAAAACTGTTTTTT. Encoded protein: CASSDLFGKRAELLEKLFF.